The 12 T cell receptor beta chains given below trace back to one sample, sequenced in a study of cytomegalovirus exposure and HLA in healthy donors. The PCR employed 60 Vbeta primers together with 13 Jbeta primers. TCRdb's table, derived via immunoSEQ multiplex PCR, lists solely in-frame clones and lacks some. The data show tens of thousands of clones, roughly 78% seen once. The sequenced material came from PBMCs. These receptors all come from a woman between 40 and 55 years old in good health and CMV-seropositive.

This clone appeared once. This chain joins TRBV2 and TRBJ2-5, with D possibly being TRBD1 (5 bases). Germline lookup yields CDR1 SNHLY and CDR2 FYNNEI. The CDR3 spans 15 residues. V was cut by 6 bases and J by 0 bases, with 14 bases left in between. CDR3 loop: CASSPHQGHQETQYF. CDR3 in DNA: TGTGCCAGCAGCCCTCATCAGGGTCACCAAGAGACCCAGTACTTC.

A few counts support this clone. The chain links TRBV27 to TRBJ2-7; the D is unclear. Deletions cut 3 bases from V and 6 bases from J, with 9 bases between. Per germline, CDR1 MNHEY and CDR2 SMNVEV (reference sequence). The CDR3 length is 12 residues. The CDR3 nucleotides are TGTGCCAGCAGTTTTCCAGGAAGCGAGCAGTACTTC. Amino acids: CASSFPGSEQYF.

This chain links TRBV19 with TRBJ2-6, with D hard to call. Germline V gene lookup returns CDR1 LNHDA and CDR2 SQIVND (reference sequence). V was pared by 7 bases and J by 0 bases, with 10 bases between. The CDR3 is 15 amino acids. CDR3 nucleotides: TGTGCCAGTAATAGCCCTTTCTCTGGGGCCAACGTCCTGACTTTC. As protein: CASNSPFSGANVLTF.

The chain uses TRBV11-3 and TRBJ1-1, with no clear D. The CDR3 runs 16 residues. The V end lost 6 bases, the J end lost 4 bases, and 21 bases lay between the germline ends. Per the germline V gene, CDR1 is SGHNT and CDR2 is YENEEA. This chain's CDR3 is CASSSSPRLESTEAFF. CDR3 nucleotide sequence: TGTGCCAGCAGTTCATCCCCGCGACTGGAGAGCACTGAAGCTTTCTTT.

The gene calls are TRBV29-1 and TRBJ2-1; D is undetermined. The CDR3 has 11 amino acids. Deletions cut 4 bases from V and 9 bases from J, with 10 bases between. CDR1 is SQVTM and CDR2 is ANQGSEA in the germline V gene. The CDR3 DNA reads as TGCAGCGTTGTCTTAGCTTTTGAGCAGTTCTTC. Translating gives CSVVLAFEQFF.

This clone was seen just once. The genes are TRBV14 and TRBJ1-6, with a tentative D call TRBD1 (5 bases). Germline CDR1 reads SGHDN; CDR2 reads FVKESK. Deletions cut 2 bases from V and 9 bases from J, with 8 bases between. There are 13 residues in the CDR3. The CDR3 bases are TGTGCCAGCAGCCAATTAAGGGGTTCACCCCTCCACTTT. Protein product: CASSQLRGSPLHF.

The rearrangement links TRBV6-6 to TRBJ2-3; D perhaps matches TRBD2 (6 bases). In germline, CDR1 is MNHNY, CDR2 SVGAGI (reference sequence). Trimming cost V 5 bases and J 2 bases, with 17 bases left between them. The CDR3 is made up of 16 amino acids. The CDR3 loop is CASSPSSAKSTDTQYF. DNA for the CDR3: TGTGCCAGCAGTCCTTCTAGCGCAAAGTCCACAGATACGCAGTATTTT.

The chain uses TRBV7-9 and TRBJ2-7; no reliable D call. The CDR3 spans 12 residues. Germline CDR1 is SEHNR and CDR2 is FQNEAQ (reference sequence). V lost 5 bases and J 0 bases, leaving 5 bases between the germline ends. CDR3 in DNA: TGTGCCAGCAGCCCCAGCTCCTACGAGCAGTACTTC. The encoded protein is CASSPSSYEQYF.

This chain connects TRBV4-1 to TRBJ2-2, with D unclear. The length of the CDR3 is 15 residues. With 0 bases removed from V and 3 bases from J, the gap between germline ends came to 8 bases. The germline gives CDR1 MGHRA, CDR2 YSYEKL. The CDR3 nucleotides read TGCGCCAGCAGCCAAGATAGGAGAGACACCGGGGAGCTGTTTTTT. Its translation: CASSQDRRDTGELFF.

This clone appeared a single time. The V gene is TRBV18, the J gene TRBJ2-7; 7 bases map to TRBD1. The J segment lost 5 bases and the V segment lost 4 bases, leaving 5 bases of the junction unmatched. There are 13 residues in the CDR3. CDR1 KGHSH and CDR2 LQKENI come from the germline V gene. This CDR3 reads CASSRTGVDEQYF. In DNA, the CDR3 is TGTGCCAGCTCACGCACAGGGGTCGACGAGCAGTACTTC. Variable domain in full (rest from reference TRBV18 and TRBJ2-7): NAGVMQNPRHLVRRRGQEARLRCSPMKGHSHVYWYRQLPEEGLKFMVYLQKENIIDESGMPKERFSAEFPKEGPSILRIQQVVRGDSAAYFCASSRTGVDEQYFGPGTRLTVT.

This chain connects TRBV6-5 to TRBJ1-1, with 7 bases identical to TRBD1. Per the germline V gene, CDR1 is MNHEY and CDR2 is SVGAGI. V trimming: 5 bases; J trimming: 3 bases; junction bases outside the gene matches: 6. This CDR3 region has 14 residues. The CDR3 bases are TGTGCCAGCAGTGGCTGGACAGGACACACTGAAGCTTTCTTT. Translation: CASSGWTGHTEAFF.

V gene TRBV5-1 combines with J gene TRBJ2-1; 10 positions agree with TRBD2. Germline V gene data show CDR1 as SGHRS and CDR2 as YFSETQ. The CDR3 is made up of 16 amino acids. V trimming: 3 bases; J trimming: 4 bases; junction bases outside the gene matches: 7. CDR3 in amino acids: CASSSSGGATYNEQFF. CDR3 sequence (DNA): TGCGCCAGCAGCTCCAGCGGGGGGGCGACTTACAATGAGCAGTTCTTC.